This T cell receptor (beta chain) is from a study of beta chain features in type 1 diabetes. Study-level results: Shorter TCRB CDR3s, moderately but significantly so, were found in Type 1 diabetes patients in all four CD4+ subsets.

Reverse transcribing all isolated RNA meant expressed TCRB transcripts were sequenced. TCRdb's table, derived via immunoSEQ multiplex PCR, lists solely in-frame clones and lacks some. The sample contains approximately 260,000 clones, about 23% of which appear only once. Sorting of CD4+ naive, central memory, regulatory and stem cell-like memory cells was performed via CD45RO/CCR7/CD25/CD127/CD95/CD27. This clone turned up a few times. What it binds is unknown. Material for sequencing was naive CD4+ T cells from blood. The TCR originated in a woman younger than 45 with type 1 diabetes.

The CDR3 is CASSEATSTQYF. Here the CDR3 DNA reads TGTGCCAGCAGTGAGGCCACCTCGACCCAGTACTTC. The chain joins TRBV2 to TRBJ2-5, with D unresolved. Deletions cut 3 bases from V and 7 bases from J, with 9 bases between. Germline V lookup: CDR1 SNHLY, CDR2 FYNNEI. This CDR3 region has 12 residues. Full variable domain (missing parts from reference TRBV2 and TRBJ2-5): EPEVTQTPSHQVTQMGQEVILRCVPISNHLYFYWYRQILGQKVEFLVSFYNNEISEKSEIFDDQFSVERPDGSNFTLKIRSTKLEDSAMYFCASSEATSTQYFGPGTRLLVL.